These T cell receptor beta chains were read from a single sample in a study of T cell repertoires in cytomegalovirus infection. What these receptors recognize is not known. One entry per CDR3 protein, called by TCRdb with MiXCR from the reads. The sample shows about 83,000 distinct CDR3 sequences, roughly 29% of them seen only once. The source was CD8+ T cells from cultured PBMCs, collected from culture after CMV antigen stimulation. The receptors shown here come from a human donor in good health (CMV status not recorded). Some clones in this sample may be carry-over from other donors' samples. The conserved cysteine and the conserved F or W are not part of the CDR3 here. A D gene is named only where the DNA matches it firmly. Clone size is shown for a subset of rows, as once, few, many or a class of expanded clone.

CDR3aa	v_gene	d_gene	abundance
ASQESMNTEAF	TRBV7-4	-	-
ASSLGGDSYNEQF	TRBV7-9	-	-
ASSLGSTVYEQY	TRBV5-1	-	few
ASSLDGARGRYNEQF	TRBV7-9	TRBD1	once
SAWSYSEAYNEQF	TRBV20-1	-	-
ASSQHKIGAREQY	TRBV3-1	-	-
ASSQIVEVGAKNIQY	TRBV4-2	-	-
AISEGDLEQF	TRBV10-3	-	-
ASSRSGTGDGYT	TRBV6-5	TRBD1	many
ASSQDQGLLAYEQY	TRBV4-2	-	many
ASSISVFNEQF	TRBV19	-	-
ASSPPWGNTEAF	TRBV18	-	-
ASSLTGTSFGGSPLH	TRBV5-6	-	-
AWSVTSSYNEQF	TRBV30	-	-
ASSRNKLEAGGRGETQY	TRBV7-8	TRBD2	-